The present TCR beta chain was sequenced within a study of cytomegalovirus exposure and HLA in healthy donors. Germline V lookup: CDR1 SGHKS, CDR2 YYEKEE (reference sequence). V was cut by 3 bases and J by 3 bases, with 11 bases left in between. This CDR3 has 14 amino acids. Primers: 60 Vbeta forward and 13 Jbeta reverse. Profiled with immunoSEQ multiplex PCR; TCRdb holds only in-frame clones, not every one. The data contain approximately 220,000 clones, about 70% of them singletons. As regards this clone: The target antigen is unknown.

Study conclusions and caveats: In a later analysis, HLA-C alleles had the fewest associated TCRs, DRB1 alleles the most. Prior analysis indicated that the majority of TCR beta V segments exhibited productivity approximately 87% or approximately 30% of the time.

The chain recombines TRBV5-5 with TRBJ2-3, with D unclear. The sequenced material came from PBMCs. The source of this sequence is a woman in her twenties or thirties in good health and CMV-seronegative. In DNA, the CDR3 is TGTGCCAGCAGCTCTCCGGTGGTGACAGATACGCAGTATTTT. Translation: CASSSPVVTDTQYF.